These 25 T cell receptor beta chains were sequenced from one sample in a study of blood T cells in healthy people across ages (dated by TCRdb to 2013 to 2016). To prepare the library, 5' RACE was applied. TCRdb records Illumina HiSeq 2500 as the sequencer. A second PCR of 7 to 11 cycles was performed with a sample-barcoded 5' primer and a J-beta primer mix. TCRdb reanalyzed the raw reads on its own, using fastp at Q25 for trimming and MiXCR for clone calling, and kept in-frame beta chains. Rows merge per CDR3 protein into single entries with the most common DNA and genes. This sample is represented by under 800,000 distinct CDR3 sequences; roughly 21% of them were singletons. Roughly 3.6% of the sample goes to the ten largest clones. Material for sequencing was blood. Every receptor here comes from a man aged 70-80 years in good health.

The J gene is TRBJ2-7, the V gene TRBV10-3; 11 bases are shared with TRBD2. Per the germline V gene, CDR1 is ENHRY and CDR2 is SYGVKD. The CDR3 has 15 residues. Trimming took 1 base from V and 2 from J; bases not matched to a gene: 1. CDR3 in DNA: TGTGCCATCAGTGAGTTGACTAGCGGGACCTACGAGCAGTACTTC. Amino acids: CAISELTSGTYEQYF.

The gene calls are TRBV28 and TRBJ2-2; 7 positions agree with TRBD1. The V and J ends lost 10 bases and 0 bases, in that order; junction bases with no gene match: 2. Germline-derived CDR1 and CDR2 are MDHEN and SYDVKM. The CDR3 contains 13 residues. CDR3 in DNA: TGTGCCATCGGGACAGCGAACACCGGGGAGCTGTTTTTT. It specifies CAIGTANTGELFF.

This chain connects TRBV6-1 to TRBJ1-5; D is perhaps TRBD1 (5 bases). Germline values: CDR1 MNHNS, CDR2 SASEGT. V was cut by 0 bases and J by 1 base, with 7 bases left in between. The CDR3 is 15 residues long. CDR3 loop: CASSEARGSNQPQHF. The CDR3, as DNA: TGTGCCAGCAGTGAAGCTAGGGGCAGCAATCAGCCCCAGCATTTT.

For this clonotype: The junction departs from the called germline gene at one end, perhaps through a read error. V gene TRBV3-1 combines with J gene TRBJ2-3; D might be TRBD1 or TRBD2, each matching 5 bases. CDR1 and CDR2 from the germline V gene are LGHDT and YNNKEL (reference sequence). This CDR3 comprises 13 residues. The CDR3 region is CAGSQEGQNTQYF. The CDR3 coding sequence is TGTGCCGGCAGCCAAGAGGGGCAAAATACGCAGTATTTT.

The chain carries TRBV7-3 and TRBJ2-1, with a possible D match to TRBD2 (6 bases). The ends were cut back, 5 bases at V and 3 bases at J, with 17 bases in the middle. The CDR3 spans 16 residues. Germline V lookup: CDR1 SGHTA, CDR2 FQGTGA. The CDR3, as DNA: TGTGCCAGCAGCCCAAGGAGCGGGCTCGGCTACAATGAGCAGTTCTTC. Amino acids: CASSPRSGLGYNEQFF.

The genes are TRBV11-2 and TRBJ2-7, with D possibly matching TRBD2 (6 bases). In germline, CDR1 is SGHAT, CDR2 FQNNGV. The CDR3 spans 15 residues. Trimming removed 1 base from V and 4 bases from J, with 14 bases in between. The chain's CDR3 is CASSLGASEWYEQYF. The CDR3 bases are TGTGCCAGCAGCTTAGGTGCTAGCGAATGGTACGAGCAGTACTTC.

In its sample, this clonotype was seen a few times. V usage is TRBV7-2 and J usage is TRBJ2-5; possible D gene TRBD1, 5 bases. The CDR3 totals 18 residues. V lost 1 base and J lost 1, with 19 bases in between. Germline lookup yields CDR1 SGHTA and CDR2 FQGNSA. The CDR3 region has the DNA TGTGCCAGCAGCTTAGGGGCGATGACTCCAAGGGGCCAAGAGACCCAGTACTTC. Protein product: CASSLGAMTPRGQETQYF.

This chain uses TRBV12-3 or TRBV12-4 with TRBJ1-2, with D hard to call. V dropped 4 bases and J dropped 8 bases, with 17 bases sitting between them. The CDR3 has 14 residues. This CDR3 is CASSSSGVVRGYTF. The DNA for the CDR3 is TGTGCCAGCAGTTCATCGGGAGTCGTGCGCGGCTACACCTTC.

This clonotype showed up just a few times. Given a much more abundant clone one base away, this may be a read error. The genes are TRBV3-1 and TRBJ2-5, with 7 bases that match TRBD1. The DNA matches TRBJ2-1 better at its end, which makes the J call doubtful. The CDR3 consists of 13 residues. Germline CDR1 and CDR2: LGHDT and YNNKEL (reference sequence). The CDR3 loop is CAGSPHNRGQQFF. In nucleotides, the CDR3 is TGTGCCGGCAGCCCGCACAACAGGGGTCAGCAGTTCTTC.

The V call is TRBV7-9, the J call TRBJ2-7; TRBD2 matches 7 bases. V lost 5 bases to trimming and J lost 1 base; unmatched junction nucleotides: 8. The CDR3 length is 15 residues. The germline gives CDR1 SEHNR, CDR2 FQNEAQ (reference sequence). CDR3 coding DNA: TGTGCCAGCAGCCCTGGAATAGCGGGTTCCTACGAGCAGTACTTC. It is translated as CASSPGIAGSYEQYF.

V gene TRBV6-2 or TRBV6-3 combines with J gene TRBJ2-1; 10 bases are shared with TRBD2. The tail of the sequence fits TRBJ2-5 better, so the J call may be wrong. CDR1 and CDR2 (germline): MNHEY, SVGEGT. This CDR3 is built from 15 residues. In DNA, the CDR3 is TGTGCCAGCAGTTACTCTAAGCGGGAGGGCCTCGGCCAGTACTTC. Translation: CASSYSKREGLGQYF.

The rearrangement joins TRBV11-2 to TRBJ2-3, with a tentative D call TRBD1 (5 bases). V was clipped by 4 bases and J by 6 bases, with 11 bases between them. The CDR3 extends over 13 amino acids. Germline V gene lookup returns CDR1 SGHAT and CDR2 FQNNGV. Here the CDR3 reads CASSSRAQDTQYF. The CDR3 bases are TGTGCCAGCAGCTCCAGGGCTCAGGATACGCAGTATTTT. Looking up the rest from reference TRBV11-2 and TRBJ2-3 gives the full variable domain: EAGVAQSPRYKIIEKRQSVAFWCNPISGHATLYWYQQILGQGPKLLIQFQNNGVVDDSQLPKDRFSAERLKGVDSTLKIQPAKLEDSAVYLCASSSRAQDTQYFGPGTRLTVL.

The rearrangement joins TRBV6-5 to TRBJ2-6, with 7 bases that match TRBD1. This CDR3 has 17 residues. V lost 4 bases and J lost 3; bases outside the gene matches: 9. CDR1 and CDR2 from the germline V gene are MNHEY and SVGAGI. CDR3 residues: CASSSGQDTFGANVLTF. CDR3 coding DNA: TGTGCCAGCAGTTCAGGACAGGATACCTTTGGGGCCAACGTCCTGACTTTC.

The chain recombines TRBV5-1 with TRBJ2-2; D possibly corresponds to TRBD1 (5 bases). Germline lookup yields CDR1 SGHRS and CDR2 YFSETQ. The germline V and J ends were trimmed by 3 bases and 0 bases, with 9 bases remaining between them. The CDR3 runs to 15 residues. CDR3 residues: CASSSDTTNTGELFF. The DNA of the CDR3 is TGCGCCAGCAGCTCGGACACGACGAACACCGGGGAGCTGTTTTTT. Based on the CDR3 plus reference TRBV5-1 and TRBJ2-2, the full variable domain is KAGVTQTPRYLIKTRGQQVTLSCSPISGHRSVSWYQQTPGQGLQFLFEYFSETQRNKGNFPGRFSGRQFSNSRSEMNVSTLELGDSALYLCASSSDTTNTGELFFGEGSRLTVL.

The rearrangement links TRBV3-1 to TRBJ2-3; D gene ambiguous. The germline V gene encodes CDR1 LGHDT and CDR2 YNNKEL (reference sequence). The CDR3 contains 13 residues. Between the trimmed V and J ends, which lost 0 bases and 3 bases, there was a span of 4 bases. This CDR3 reads CASSQDTTDTQYF. DNA of the CDR3: TGTGCCAGCAGCCAAGACACAACAGATACGCAGTATTTT.

The V and J genes are TRBV2 and TRBJ1-1, with no clear D. Germline assignment: CDR1 SNHLY and CDR2 FYNNEI. The CDR3 contains 13 residues. Trimming left V 7 bases short and J 4 bases short, with 13 bases between. CDR3 nucleotides: TGTGCCAGCACAGAGTTAAGGGCCACTGAAGCTTTCTTT. Its translation is CASTELRATEAFF.

This clonotype appeared a few times. CDR3 region: CSAEILRPGDAQYF. The CDR3 region has the DNA TGCAGTGCCGAGATCCTACGCCCAGGGGATGCGCAGTATTTT. This sequence joins TRBV20-1 and TRBJ2-3; the D gene is possibly TRBD1 (6 bases). The CDR3 loop spans 14 amino acids. The germline V and J ends were trimmed by 6 bases and 10 bases, with 23 bases remaining between them. CDR1 is DFQATT and CDR2 is SNEGSKA in the germline V gene (reference sequence).

On this clonotype: The junction shows a germline mismatch at one end, possibly a read error. The chain joins TRBV7-8 to TRBJ2-7; possible D gene TRBD2, 6 bases. The CDR3 sequence is 15 residues long. CDR1 is SGHVS and CDR2 is FQNEAQ in the germline V gene. The CDR3 nucleotides read TGTGCCAGCAGCCTAGGGGTGGGGGGTTATTACGAGCAGCACTTC. The encoded protein is CASSLGVGGYYEQHF.

The CDR3 spells CATSELGWEQFF. The CDR3 nucleotides read TGTGCCACCAGTGAGCTCGGCTGGGAGCAGTTCTTC. The chain couples TRBV24-1 to TRBJ2-5, with D uncertain. The DNA matches TRBJ2-1 better at its end, which makes the J call doubtful. The length of the CDR3 is 12 residues. From germline, CDR1 is KGHDR and CDR2 SFDVKD.

The rearrangement joins TRBV29-1 to TRBJ2-5; 9 nucleotides align to TRBD1. The DNA matches TRBJ2-7 better at its end, which makes the J call doubtful. The germline CDR1 and CDR2 sequences are SQVTM and ANQGSEA. This CDR3 spans 13 amino acids. The CDR3 DNA sequence: TGCAGCGTCGCCGGGACAGGGTATTACGAGCAGTACTTC. This sequence encodes CSVAGTGYYEQYF.

This clonotype was found a few times. The V call is TRBV12-2, the J call TRBJ2-1. TRBV12-2 is given as a pseudogene. This CDR3 contains 15 residues. This CDR3 reads CASRRVGISYNEQFF. CDR3 nucleotide sequence: TGTGCAAGTCGCCGAGTAGGGATCTCCTACAATGAGCAGTTCTTC.

This CDR3 reads CASSSSGGTTEAFF. CDR3 in DNA: TGTGCCAGTAGTAGCTCAGGGGGTACCACTGAAGCTTTCTTT. The chain couples TRBV19 to TRBJ1-1; 7 bases agree with TRBD1. V was clipped by 4 bases and J by 4 bases; unmatched bases: 6. This CDR3 has 14 residues. Germline V lookup: CDR1 LNHDA, CDR2 SQIVND (reference sequence).

This clonotype has only a few counts. CDR3 sequence reads: CASSQDIERARNTIYF. DNA for the CDR3: TGTGCCAGCAGCCAAGATATAGAAAGAGCCCGGAACACCATATATTTT. This sequence joins TRBV3-1 and TRBJ1-3; D uncertain. Trimming left V 0 bases short and J 7 bases short, with 16 bases between. Looked up from germline, CDR1 is LGHDT and CDR2 is YNNKEL (reference sequence). This CDR3 has 16 residues.

The chain employs TRBV11-1 and TRBJ2-5; D unresolved. CDR1 and CDR2 from the germline V gene are SGHAT and FQDESV (reference sequence). The CDR3 extends over 14 amino acids. V was cut by 5 bases and J by 5 bases, with 15 bases left in between. The CDR3 sequence is CASSPRLGWETQYF. DNA for the CDR3: TGTGCCAGCAGCCCGCGGTTGGGTTGGGAGACCCAGTACTTC.

The chain is built from TRBV7-2 and TRBJ1-4, with D tentatively TRBD1 (6 bases). The CDR3 is 14 residues long. Trimming removed 5 bases from V and 12 bases from J, with 19 bases in between. Per germline, CDR1 SGHTA and CDR2 FQGNSA. The CDR3 sequence is CASSPTGPREQLFF. As DNA, the CDR3 is TGTGCCAGCAGCCCGACAGGTCCTCGGGAACAACTGTTTTTT.